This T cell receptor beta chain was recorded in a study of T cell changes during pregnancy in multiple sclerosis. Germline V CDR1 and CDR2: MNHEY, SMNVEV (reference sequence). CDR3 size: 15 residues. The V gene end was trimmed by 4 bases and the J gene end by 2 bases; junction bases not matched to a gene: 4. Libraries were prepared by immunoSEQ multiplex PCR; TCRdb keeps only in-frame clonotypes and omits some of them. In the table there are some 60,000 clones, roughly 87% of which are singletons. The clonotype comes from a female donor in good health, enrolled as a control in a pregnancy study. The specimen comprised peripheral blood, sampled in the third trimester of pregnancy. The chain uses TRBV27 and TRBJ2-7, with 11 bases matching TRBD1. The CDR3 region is CASSSRTGGPYEQYF. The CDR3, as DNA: TGTGCCAGCAGTTCCCGGACAGGGGGCCCCTACGAGCAGTACTTC.